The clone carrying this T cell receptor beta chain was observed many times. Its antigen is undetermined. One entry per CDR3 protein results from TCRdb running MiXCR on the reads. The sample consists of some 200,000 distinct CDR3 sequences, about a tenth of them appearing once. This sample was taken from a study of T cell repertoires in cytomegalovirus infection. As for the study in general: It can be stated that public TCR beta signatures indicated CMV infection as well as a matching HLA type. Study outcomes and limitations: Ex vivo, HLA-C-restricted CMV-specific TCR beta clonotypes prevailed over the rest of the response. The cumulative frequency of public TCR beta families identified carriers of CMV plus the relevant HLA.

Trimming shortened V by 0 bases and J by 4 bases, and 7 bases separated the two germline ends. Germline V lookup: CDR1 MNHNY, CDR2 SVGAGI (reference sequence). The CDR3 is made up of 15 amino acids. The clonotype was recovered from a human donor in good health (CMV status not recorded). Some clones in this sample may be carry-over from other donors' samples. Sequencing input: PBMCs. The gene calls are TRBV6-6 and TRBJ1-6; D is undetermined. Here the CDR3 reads CASSYSIAYNSPLHF. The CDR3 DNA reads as TGTGCCAGCAGTTACTCGATCGCGTATAATTCACCCCTCCACTTT.